The entry that follows covers one T cell receptor beta chain sequence. The CDR3 is 15 amino acids. Germline values: CDR1 MRHNA, CDR2 SNTAGT. Germline trimming cut 5 bases from V and 8 bases from J; bases unmatched to any gene: 9. Participant-reported clinical history was the basis for cohort assignment. Cohort 3 recovery required two negative PCRs, clearance, or symptom resolution. These data originate in a study of blood T cell repertoires in COVID-19. Whole-study context: T cells, B-cell-depleted T cells, or PBMCs supplied cDNA or gDNA.

In the original processing: Amplification of reference gene primers was used by the study to estimate nucleated cell counts. Assay used: immunoSEQ multiplex PCR; TCRdb lists only in-frame clones, some missing. The DNA gave D and trimming, while V, J and clone size come from that table. The sample has about 320,000 clones; roughly 90% are singletons. Source material: PBMCs or T cells enriched from blood (not recorded which). The source of this sequence is a man aged 55-75 years who had recovered from COVID-19. The chain recombines TRBV6-4 with TRBJ2-1, with TRBD2 matching 10 bases. CDR3 coding DNA: TGTGCCAGCAGTCCCGAGCGGGGGGGCCTCTATGAGCAGTTCTTC. This codes for CASSPERGGLYEQFF.